This T cell receptor (beta chain) was sequenced for a study of early T cells in non-severe SARS-CoV-2 infection. This clonotype has only a few counts. The protocol attached unique molecular identifiers to individual cDNA molecules. MiXCR was run by TCRdb on the 5' RACE reads, yielding one entry per CDR3 protein. In the table there are nearly 80,000 distinct CDR3 sequences, around 13% of which are singletons. Sequencing was performed on whole blood. This receptor was taken from an adult who was a healthcare worker with PCR-confirmed SARS-CoV-2 infection or an uninfected control (not recorded which).

The CDR3: CASSVGSLAGADTQYF. CDR3 in DNA: TGTGCCAGCAGCGTAGGAAGTCTAGCGGGAGCAGATACGCAGTATTTT. The chain recombines TRBV9 with TRBJ2-3, with 10 bases fitting TRBD2. J lost 4 bases, V lost 0 bases, and 5 bases had no gene match. Germline assignment: CDR1 SGDLS and CDR2 YYNGEE. This CDR3 has 16 residues.